This T cell receptor (beta chain) was identified during a study of T cell changes during pregnancy in multiple sclerosis (dated by TCRdb to between 2018 and 2020). In the study overall: Changes in the T cell repertoire over the course of pregnancy were examined in this study in women with multiple sclerosis.

Receptor amplification or capture employed the immunoSEQ multiplex PCR assay. Entries here come from immuneACCESS through TCRdb and include only in-frame sequences with V and J called. Some clones fail to appear in such tables; in the studies checked, an unresolved V gene covers under half of the shortfall, and the cause of the remainder is unknown. Across this sample there are around 92,000 clones, with 90% to 95% seen only once. The ten largest account for about 4.5% of the sample. Deletion took 7 bases off V and 5 bases off J, with a span of 12 bases between the germline ends. The germline V gene specifies SGHDT as CDR1 and YYEEEE as CDR2. The CDR3 runs 12 amino acids, cysteine and phenylalanine included. The sequence is cut down to CDR3 DNA, 36 bases in frame from base 1. As concerns this clone: Its antigen is still unknown. Base-call qualities are not available, and no considerably larger clone is one nucleotide away.

The input for sequencing was peripheral blood, taken in the first trimester of pregnancy. This receptor was obtained from a female donor with multiple sclerosis, enrolled in a pregnancy study. Recombination joined TRBV5-6 with TRBJ2-5, and TRBD1 may be the D gene, going by 5 matching bases. The nucleotide sequence reads TGTGCCAGCTCCCAGGGTAGCGAGACCCAGTACTTC. Translated, this is CASSQGSETQYF.